A selection of T cell receptor beta chains follows, all from one sample in a study of blood T cell repertoires in COVID-19. Assay: immunoSEQ multiplex PCR; the TCRdb copy retains only in-frame clones and omits some. This sample carries some 90,000 clones, 90% of them seen once, and the ten largest clones take 4.3%. Input material: peripheral blood. Every receptor here comes from a woman older than 75 with active or convalescent COVID-19. CDR3s include the opening cysteine and the closing phenylalanine or tryptophan. The order of the fields is D gene, CDR3 length, J gene, V gene, clone size, CDR3 DNA, CDR3 protein. A D gene is named only where the DNA matches it firmly. Some rows have no size entry. The others give once, few or many, or a class for an expanded clone.

>.|17|TRBJ2-2|TRBV4-1|.
TGCGCCAGCAGCCAATCACGGGGGACCACGAACACCGGGGAGCTGTTTTTT
CASSQSRGTTNTGELFF
>TRBD1|16|TRBJ1-4|TRBV4-3|.
TGCGCCAGCAGCCTTTCCCCATCGACAGGGAGTGAAAAACTGTTTTTT
CASSLSPSTGSEKLFF
>.|16|TRBJ1-1|TRBV6-5|.
TGTGCCAGCAGTTTCCTCAGGGCAGGGCTGAACACTGAAGCTTTCTTT
CASSFLRAGLNTEAFF
>TRBD1|13|TRBJ1-2|TRBV6-5|few
TGTGCCAGCACCGCGACAGGGTTCGACGGCTACACCTTC
CASTATGFDGYTF
>.|16|TRBJ2-5|TRBV6-5|.
TGTGCCAGCAGTTACTCGAGATCGGGGGACCAAGAGACCCAGTACTTC
CASSYSRSGDQETQYF
>TRBD1|14|TRBJ1-5|TRBV28|.
TGTGCCAGCAGTTGGACAGGGGGCAATCAGCCCCAGCATTTT
CASSWTGGNQPQHF
>.|18|TRBJ1-6|TRBV28|.
TGTGCCAGCAGTTTAGGTCCAGGCAACTCCCCTTATAATTCACCCCTCCACTTT
CASSLGPGNSPYNSPLHF
>.|15|TRBJ2-7|TRBV12-1|.
TGTGCCAGCAGCTCCGGACTAGCGGGAAACTACGAGCAGTACTTC
CASSSGLAGNYEQYF